These 11 T cell receptor beta chains originate from one sample sequenced in a study of T cells in Graves' hyperthyroidism and ophthalmopathy. Template material for amplifying TCR beta CDR3 regions consisted of RNA transcripts. Using the HTBI primer set, a first-round RT-PCR was run on the TCR CDR3. TCRdb independently ran MiXCR on the multiplex PCR reads; one entry per CDR3 protein. The sample lists approximately 520,000 distinct CDR3 sequences; roughly a quarter were seen once. Material: blood. All receptors derive from a woman younger than 45 with Graves' ophthalmopathy.

In its sample, this clonotype was seen many times. The CDR3 loop reads CSARRYQGWDAGELFF. Here the CDR3 DNA reads TGCAGTGCTAGACGGTATCAGGGGTGGGACGCCGGGGAGCTGTTTTTT. J is TRBJ2-2 and V is TRBV20-1, with D maybe TRBD1 (6 bases). Germline CDR1 and CDR2: DFQATT and SNEGSKA (reference sequence). The ends were cut back, 2 bases at V and 6 bases at J, with 19 bases in the middle. The CDR3 runs 16 residues.

This clonotype was seen at least ten times. The chain has TRBV13 and TRBJ1-2; possible D gene TRBD1, 6 bases. The V gene's germline CDR1 is PRHDT and CDR2 FYEKMQ (reference sequence). The V end lost 7 bases, the J end lost 6 bases, and 15 bases lay between the germline ends. The CDR3 consists of 13 residues. As DNA, the CDR3 is TGTGCCAGCATCCTCCAGGGGACACATGGCTACACCTTC. It is translated as CASILQGTHGYTF.

This clonotype was counted at least ten times. The chain links TRBV5-8 to TRBJ1-2; D remains unclear. Germline lookup yields CDR1 SGHTS and CDR2 YDEGEE. Between the trimmed V and J ends, which lost 4 bases and 5 bases, there was a span of 21 bases. The CDR3 has 16 residues. CDR3 region: CASSARGGIVPYGYTF. The CDR3 DNA reads TGTGCCAGCAGCGCGCGGGGAGGCATCGTTCCGTATGGCTACACCTTC. Complete variable domain (other parts from reference TRBV5-8 and TRBJ1-2): EAGVTQSPTHLIKTRGQQATLRCSPISGHTSVYWYQQALGLGLQFLLWYDEGEERNRGNFPPRFSGRQFPNYSSELNVNALELEDSALYLCASSARGGIVPYGYTFGSGTRLTVV.

V usage is TRBV6-5 and J usage is TRBJ1-2; a possible D gene is TRBD1 (5 bases). The CDR3 is 15 residues long. Trimming left V 0 bases short and J 4 bases short, with 12 bases between. Germline V gene sequence: CDR1 MNHEY, CDR2 SVGAGI. CDR3 in amino acids: CASSYSGQGGYGYTF. CDR3 bases: TGTGCCAGCAGTTACTCCGGCCAGGGAGGCTATGGCTACACCTTC.

There are many counts of this clonotype. The CDR3 DNA follows: TGCGGCCAAACTAGCGGGGGGGCAGAGACCCAGTACTTC. This sequence encodes CGQTSGGAETQYF. This chain joins TRBV20-1 and TRBJ2-5; TRBD2 aligns across 13 bases. CDR1 is DFQATT and CDR2 is SNEGSKA in the germline V gene (reference sequence). CDR3 size: 13 residues.

This clonotype was counted at least ten times. The genes are TRBV5-1 and TRBJ2-5; either TRBD1 or TRBD2 may fit D (5 bases each). CDR1 and CDR2 (germline): SGHRS, YFSETQ. Trimming removed 3 bases at V and 4 bases at J, with 16 bases between. This CDR3 comprises 15 residues. CDR3 nucleotides: TGCGCCAGCAGCTCAGGGCCCGGGGCAGGAGAGACCCAGTACTTC. It is translated as CASSSGPGAGETQYF.

V gene TRBV3-1 combines with J gene TRBJ1-2; D not certain. The CDR3 loop spans 16 amino acids. The V gene's germline CDR1 is LGHDT and CDR2 YNNKEL (reference sequence). V lost 1 base, J lost 4 bases, and 16 bases lay in between. CDR3 bases: TGTGCCAGCAGCCAAGTAGACTCCCCTCCGATCTATGGCTACACCTTC. Translated: CASSQVDSPPIYGYTF.

At least ten counts were recorded for this clonotype. The chain has TRBV10-3 and TRBJ1-2; TRBD1 is a possible D gene (6 bases). Germline CDR1 reads ENHRY; CDR2 reads SYGVKD. This CDR3 contains 16 residues. Trimming pared 0 bases from V and 1 base from J, leaving 12 bases between. CDR3 region: CAISESTGPNNYGYTF. The CDR3 DNA reads as TGTGCCATCAGTGAGTCGACAGGACCAAATAACTATGGCTACACCTTC.

This clonotype came up many times. The gene calls are TRBV12-3 or TRBV12-4 and TRBJ2-7, with 8 bases that match TRBD1. This CDR3 has 12 amino acids. The V and J ends lost 5 bases and 6 bases, in that order; junction bases with no gene match: 3. The CDR3 sequence: CASSPTGVEQYF. CDR3 sequence (DNA): TGTGCCAGCAGTCCGACAGGGGTCGAGCAGTACTTC.

Many counts were recorded for this clonotype. The chain employs TRBV6-2 or TRBV6-3 and TRBJ1-1; D gene unclear. This CDR3 has 14 residues. Germline CDR1 and CDR2: MNHEY and SVGEGT. Trimming removed 6 bases from V and 5 bases from J, with 16 bases in between. This chain's CDR3 is CASSDLEADTEAFF. The DNA of the CDR3 is TGTGCCAGCAGCGACCTAGAAGCCGATACTGAAGCTTTCTTT.

This clonotype came up many times. The rearrangement links TRBV30 to TRBJ1-2; D perhaps matches TRBD1 (6 bases). CDR1 and CDR2 from the germline V gene are GTSNPN and SVGIG (reference sequence). The CDR3 spans 14 residues. Trimming shortened V by 0 bases and J by 5 bases, and 13 bases separated the two germline ends. CDR3 protein: CAWSVSGGPYGYTF. CDR3 in DNA: TGTGCCTGGAGTGTATCTGGGGGCCCTTATGGCTACACCTTC. The full variable domain, in which reference TRBV30 and TRBJ1-2 provide the parts outside the CDR3, is SQTIHQWPATLVQPVGSPLSLECTVEGTSNPNLYWYRQAAGRGLQLLFYSVGIGQISSEVPQNLSASRPQDRQFILSSKKLLLSDSGFYLCAWSVSGGPYGYTFGSGTRLTVV.